Described below is a single T cell receptor beta chain sequence and its context. Its antigen is still unknown. This sample was included in a study of blood T cells in healthy people across ages. A second 7 to 11 cycle PCR used barcoded and J-beta primers. From the 5' RACE reads, TCRdb called clonotypes with MiXCR, one entry per CDR3 protein. The sample includes roughly 720,000 distinct CDR3 sequences, 53% of them seen just once. Study-level findings and limits: Relative to aged donors, long-lived donors carried more naive CD4+ cells and displayed higher diversity. TCR beta diversity tracked closely with naive T cell percentage.

This receptor was taken from a man of 80 years or more in good health. The specimen was blood.

CDR3: CASSYSFQGLNEQYF. As DNA, the CDR3 is TGTGCCAGCAGTTACTCATTCCAGGGGTTGAACGAGCAGTACTTC. The V call is TRBV6-5, the J call TRBJ2-7; possibly TRBD1 for D (6 bases). The V gene's germline CDR1 is MNHEY and CDR2 SVGAGI. CDR3 length equals 15 residues. Between the trimmed V and J ends, which lost 0 bases and 5 bases, there was a span of 14 bases.